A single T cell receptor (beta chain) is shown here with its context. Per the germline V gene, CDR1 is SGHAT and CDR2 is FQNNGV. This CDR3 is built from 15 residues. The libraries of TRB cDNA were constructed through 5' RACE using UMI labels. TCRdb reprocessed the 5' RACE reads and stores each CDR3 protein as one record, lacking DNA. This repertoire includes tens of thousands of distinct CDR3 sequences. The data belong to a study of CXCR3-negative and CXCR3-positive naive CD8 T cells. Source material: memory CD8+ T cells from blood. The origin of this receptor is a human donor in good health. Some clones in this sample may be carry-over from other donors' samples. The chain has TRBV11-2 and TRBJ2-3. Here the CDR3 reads CASSSRGAVQDTQYF. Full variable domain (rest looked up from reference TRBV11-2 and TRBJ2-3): EAGVAQSPRYKIIEKRQSVAFWCNPISGHATLYWYQQILGQGPKLLIQFQNNGVVDDSQLPKDRFSAERLKGVDSTLKIQPAKLEDSAVYLCASSSRGAVQDTQYFGPGTRLTVL.